These 25 T cell receptor beta chains were sequenced from one sample in a study of blood T cell repertoires in COVID-19. Repertoires were generated with immunoSEQ multiplex PCR, while TCRdb's copy carries only in-frame clones and drops some. Of some 180,000 clones in the sample, around 80% were seen once. The sequenced sample consisted of peripheral blood. The receptors here all came from a woman aged 60-70 years with COVID-19, enrolled during active disease.

J is TRBJ1-6 and V is TRBV18; D is possibly TRBD1 (6 bases). The CDR3 sequence is 16 residues long. Trimming cost V 8 bases and J 6 bases, with 20 bases left between them. Germline V gene lookup returns CDR1 KGHSH and CDR2 LQKENI. CDR3 DNA sequence: TGTGCCAGCGCCGAACAGGGCGCTGACCTTAATTCACCCCTCCACTTT. Its protein is CASAEQGADLNSPLHF.

This rearrangement joins TRBV9 to TRBJ2-1; 13 positions match TRBD2. Germline V gene sequence: CDR1 SGDLS, CDR2 YYNGEE. The V gene end was trimmed by 4 bases and the J gene end by 11 bases; junction bases not matched to a gene: 6. The CDR3 extends over 14 amino acids. In DNA, the CDR3 is TGTGCCAGCAGCCCAACTAGCGGGAGGGTCAAGCAGTTCTTC. This gives the protein CASSPTSGRVKQFF.

The V and J genes are TRBV30 and TRBJ1-5; TRBD1 is a possible D gene (5 bases). CDR3 length: 14 residues. Between the trimmed V and J ends, which lost 3 bases and 6 bases, there was a span of 15 bases. Germline V lookup: CDR1 GTSNPN, CDR2 SVGIG (reference sequence). The CDR3 DNA reads TGTGCCTGGAGAGACACAGGCGGGGGTCAGCCCCAGCATTTT. Translated: CAWRDTGGGQPQHF.

The chain recombines TRBV2 with TRBJ2-1, with D unresolved. In germline, CDR1 is SNHLY, CDR2 FYNNEI. V was shortened by 6 bases and J by 9 bases, with 15 bases between the two germline ends. The CDR3 has 13 residues. This CDR3 is CASRPGVIVEQFF. The CDR3 bases are TGTGCCAGCAGGCCAGGCGTAATTGTTGAGCAGTTCTTC.

V and J are TRBV2 and TRBJ2-7; D might be TRBD1 (6 bases). The CDR3 has 11 amino acids. Trimming cost V 10 bases and J 6 bases, with 13 bases left between them. Germline-derived CDR1 and CDR2 are SNHLY and FYNNEI. The CDR3 reads CATGRGPEQYV. CDR3 coding DNA: TGTGCCACTGGCAGGGGCCCCGAGCAGTACGTC.

The V call is TRBV2, the J call TRBJ2-7, with 7 bases matching TRBD1. The CDR3 has 14 residues. CDR1 SNHLY and CDR2 FYNNEI come from the germline V gene. With 3 bases clipped from V and 2 bases from J, the junction kept 4 bases outside the gene matches. CDR3 in amino acids: CASSENRGAYEQYF. CDR3 nucleotides: TGTGCCAGCAGTGAGAACAGGGGAGCCTACGAGCAGTACTTC.

The rearrangement links TRBV5-1 to TRBJ1-3; the match to TRBD1 covers 8 bases. This CDR3 is 15 amino acids long. Germline V CDR1 and CDR2: SGHRS, YFSETQ. The trim removed 4 bases at V and 0 bases at J, leaving 3 bases unmatched. Here the CDR3 reads CASSPTGGSGNTIYF. The CDR3 coding sequence is TGCGCCAGCAGCCCTACAGGGGGCTCTGGAAACACCATATATTTT.

The rearrangement links TRBV5-1 to TRBJ1-1; 9 bases line up with TRBD1. This CDR3 region has 16 residues. Germline V gene data show CDR1 as SGHRS and CDR2 as YFSETQ. The trim removed 4 bases at V and 1 base at J, leaving 8 bases unmatched. The CDR3 is CASSPDRGAGNTEAFF. The CDR3 DNA follows: TGCGCCAGCAGCCCGGACAGGGGAGCCGGGAACACTGAAGCTTTCTTT.

The gene calls are TRBV5-1 and TRBJ1-4, with TRBD1 matching over 10 bases. The CDR3 covers 13 residues. The V segment lost 5 bases and the J segment 6 bases; nucleotides outside the gene matches: 1. Germline CDR1 is SGHRS and CDR2 is YFSETQ. The CDR3 is CASRGTGDEKLFF. The CDR3 DNA is TGCGCCAGCAGAGGGACAGGGGATGAAAAACTGTTTTTT.

The chain employs TRBV7-8 and TRBJ2-7; 9 bases map to TRBD2. CDR3 length equals 14 residues. V trimming: 1 base; J trimming: 7 bases; junction bases outside the gene matches: 5. Germline CDR1 reads SGHVS; CDR2 reads FQNEAQ. In DNA, the CDR3 is TGTGCCAGCAGCTTAGGGGGGACTAGCATAGAGCAGTACGTC. It yields the protein CASSLGGTSIEQYV.

This rearrangement joins TRBV5-1 to TRBJ2-3, with D tentatively TRBD2 (10 bases). CDR1 is SGHRS, CDR2 YFSETQ, per germline. CDR3 length: 15 amino acids. V was shortened by 3 bases and J by 8 bases, with 19 bases between the two germline ends. CDR3 in DNA: TGCGCCAGCAGCTCCGCTAGCGGGGGACAGGGTACGCAGTATTTT. It specifies CASSSASGGQGTQYF.

The chain employs TRBV18 and TRBJ1-1, with D unclear. Trimming removed 0 bases from V and 1 base from J, with 6 bases in between. The length of the CDR3 is 14 residues. CDR1 is KGHSH, CDR2 LQKENI, per germline. This CDR3 is CASSPPHPNTEAFF. CDR3 nucleotide sequence: TGTGCCAGCTCACCACCACACCCGAACACTGAAGCTTTCTTT.

V usage is TRBV7-2 and J usage is TRBJ1-5, with 9 nucleotides matching TRBD1. CDR3 length: 15 residues. V dropped 4 bases and J dropped 7; count of bases not matched to a gene: 8. The germline V gene has CDR1 SGHTA and CDR2 FQGNSA. CDR3 in DNA: TGTGCCAGCAGCTCCCACAGGGGGCAGGGGCAGCCCCAGCATTTT. It encodes CASSSHRGQGQPQHF. The variable domain in full, completed from reference TRBV7-2 and TRBJ1-5, reads GAGVSQSPSNKVTEKGKDVELRCDPISGHTALYWYRQSLGQGLEFLIYFQGNSAPDKSGLPSDRFSAERTGGSVSTLTIQRTQQEDSAVYLCASSSHRGQGQPQHFGDGTRLSIL.

This chain links TRBV7-2 with TRBJ1-5, with 7 bases lining up with TRBD1. CDR1 and CDR2 (germline): SGHTA, FQGNSA. V gave up 4 bases and J gave up 6 bases; unmatched junction bases: 6. This CDR3 region has 14 residues. CDR3 nucleotides: TGTGCCAGCAGCTCCAGACAGGGTGGTCAGCCCCAGCATTTT. Translation gives CASSSRQGGQPQHF.

The chain combines TRBV5-5 with TRBJ2-1; D is unresolved. Germline V gene lookup returns CDR1 SGHKS and CDR2 YYEKEE (reference sequence). Trimming pared 4 bases from V and 8 bases from J, leaving 7 bases between. The CDR3 runs 11 residues. CDR3 residues: CASSDRDEQFF. The CDR3 DNA reads TGTGCCAGCAGCGACCGGGATGAGCAGTTCTTC.

The chain couples TRBV2 to TRBJ1-2, with D perhaps TRBD1 (6 bases). The CDR3 is 15 residues long. Per the germline V gene, CDR1 is SNHLY and CDR2 is FYNNEI. Trimming took off 6 bases at V and 4 bases at J, with 18 bases between the two ends. This CDR3 is CASSKNGGYSYGYTF. CDR3 DNA: TGTGCCAGCAGCAAAAATGGGGGCTACAGCTATGGCTACACCTTC.

This clone was seen once. This chain uses TRBV5-1 with TRBJ2-7; possible D gene TRBD1, 5 bases. Germline V gene data show CDR1 as SGHRS and CDR2 as YFSETQ. This CDR3 is built from 12 residues. Trimming cost V 3 bases and J 6 bases, with 10 bases left between them. CDR3 sequence: CASSSGFGEQYF. The CDR3 DNA reads TGCGCCAGCAGCTCAGGGTTCGGCGAGCAGTACTTC.

V is TRBV18 and J is TRBJ2-5; possibly TRBD1 for D (7 bases). Germline CDR1 reads KGHSH; CDR2 reads LQKENI. The CDR3 has 14 residues. The V end was cut by 2 bases, the J end by 5 bases, with 12 bases between. The CDR3 protein is CASSPGGGRETQYF. The CDR3 DNA reads TGTGCCAGCTCACCAGGAGGGGGCAGGGAGACCCAGTACTTC.

The genes are TRBV2 and TRBJ2-2, with D possibly being TRBD2 (6 bases). V gave up 2 bases and J gave up 7 bases, with 14 bases separating them. The CDR3 is made up of 15 amino acids. The germline CDR1 and CDR2 sequences are SNHLY and FYNNEI. The CDR3 DNA sequence: TGTGCCAGCAGTGAAACTAGCTCCCTCCTCGGGGAGCTGTTTTTT. Protein sequence: CASSETSSLLGELFF.

This clone was found a few times. The rearrangement links TRBV2 to TRBJ2-1; D may be TRBD1 (6 bases). This CDR3 is 12 amino acids long. The V end lost 7 bases, the J end lost 7 bases, and 11 bases lay between the germline ends. Germline V gives CDR1 SNHLY, CDR2 FYNNEI. This CDR3 is CASTQGGNEQFF. CDR3 nucleotides: TGTGCCAGCACACAGGGCGGTAATGAGCAGTTCTTC.

The genes are TRBV6-5 and TRBJ2-3; TRBD1 might be the D (5 bases). The CDR3 is 13 amino acids. V lost 3 bases, J lost 6 bases, and 10 bases lay in between. Germline CDR1 is MNHEY and CDR2 is SVGAGI. As DNA, the CDR3 is TGTGCCAGCAGTTATAGGACACTCGATACGCAGTATTTT. This codes for CASSYRTLDTQYF.

The chain uses TRBV9 and TRBJ1-4; 8 positions match TRBD1. The CDR3 contains 16 residues. Germline V gene data show CDR1 as SGDLS and CDR2 as YYNGEE. Trimming cost V 3 bases and J 3 bases; bases outside gene matches: 7. Written as DNA, the CDR3 is TGTGCCAGCAGCGAGTCACCGGGACAGGCTAATGAAAAACTGTTTTTT. It encodes CASSESPGQANEKLFF. Based on the CDR3 plus reference TRBV9 and TRBJ1-4, the full variable domain is DSGVTQTPKHLITATGQRVTLRCSPRSGDLSVYWYQQSLDQGLQFLIQYYNGEERAKGNILERFSAQQFPDLHSELNLSSLELGDSALYFCASSESPGQANEKLFFGSGTQLSVL.

This clone was seen only once. The J gene is TRBJ2-1, the V gene TRBV9; TRBD2 matches at 15 bases. The V gene's germline CDR1 is SGDLS and CDR2 YYNGEE. V shed 4 bases, J shed 4 bases, and the junction held 6 bases outside the gene matches. The CDR3 extends over 17 amino acids. The CDR3 DNA reads as TGTGCCAGCAGCTTAAGGGGACTAGCGGGGGGATACAATGAGCAGTTCTTC. It translates to CASSLRGLAGGYNEQFF.

This clone appeared a few times. This chain links TRBV7-9 with TRBJ2-1, with 7 bases that match TRBD1. Germline CDR1 and CDR2: SEHNR and FQNEAQ (reference sequence). V shed 5 bases, J shed 3 bases, and the junction held 10 bases outside the gene matches. The CDR3 consists of 16 residues. The CDR3 DNA is TGTGCCAGCAGCCCGACAGGGTTGGCCCTCTACAATGAGCAGTTCTTC. It specifies CASSPTGLALYNEQFF.

This chain links TRBV7-2 with TRBJ2-1; TRBD2 agrees at 13 bases. Germline lookup yields CDR1 SGHTA and CDR2 FQGNSA. V trimming: 1 base; J trimming: 10 bases; junction bases outside the gene matches: 4. The length of the CDR3 is 15 residues. CDR3: CASSLELAGGLEQFF. The CDR3 nucleotides are TGTGCCAGCAGCTTAGAACTAGCGGGAGGGTTGGAGCAGTTCTTC.